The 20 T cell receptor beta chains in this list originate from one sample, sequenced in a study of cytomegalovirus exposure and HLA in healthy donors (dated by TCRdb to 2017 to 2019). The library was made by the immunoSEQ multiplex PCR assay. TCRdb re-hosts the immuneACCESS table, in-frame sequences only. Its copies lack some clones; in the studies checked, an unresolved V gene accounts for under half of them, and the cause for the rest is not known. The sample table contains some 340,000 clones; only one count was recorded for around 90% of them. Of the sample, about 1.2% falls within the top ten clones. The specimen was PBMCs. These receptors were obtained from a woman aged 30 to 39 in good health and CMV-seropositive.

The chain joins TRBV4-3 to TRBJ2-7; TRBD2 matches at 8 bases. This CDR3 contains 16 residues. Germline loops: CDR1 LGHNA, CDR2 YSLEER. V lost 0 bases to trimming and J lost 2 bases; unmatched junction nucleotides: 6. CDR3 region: CASSQDSGKNTYEQYF. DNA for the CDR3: TGCGCCAGCAGCCAAGATAGCGGGAAAAACACCTACGAGCAGTACTTC.

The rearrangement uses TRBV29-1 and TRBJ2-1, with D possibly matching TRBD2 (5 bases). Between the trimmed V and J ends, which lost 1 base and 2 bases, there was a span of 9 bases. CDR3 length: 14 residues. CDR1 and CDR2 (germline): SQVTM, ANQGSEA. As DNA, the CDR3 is TGCAGCGTTGAAGTTTCCGGGGCCTACAATGAGCAGTTCTTC. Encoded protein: CSVEVSGAYNEQFF.

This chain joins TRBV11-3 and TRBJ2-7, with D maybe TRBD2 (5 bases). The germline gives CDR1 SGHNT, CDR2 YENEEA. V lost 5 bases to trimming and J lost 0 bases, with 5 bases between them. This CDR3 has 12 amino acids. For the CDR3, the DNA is TGTGCCAGCAGCGAGGGCTCCTACGAGCAGTACTTC. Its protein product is CASSEGSYEQYF. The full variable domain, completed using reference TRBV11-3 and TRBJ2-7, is EAGVVQSPRYKIIEKKQPVAFWCNPISGHNTLYWYLQNLGQGPELLIRYENEEAVDDSQLPKDRFSAERLKGVDSTLKIQPAELGDSAVYLCASSEGSYEQYFGPGTRLTVT.

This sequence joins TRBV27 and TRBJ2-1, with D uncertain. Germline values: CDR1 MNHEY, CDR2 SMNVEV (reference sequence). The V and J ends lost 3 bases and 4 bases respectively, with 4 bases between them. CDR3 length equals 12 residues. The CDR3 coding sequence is TGTGCCAGCAGTTTCCTTTACAATGAGCAGTTCTTC. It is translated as CASSFLYNEQFF.

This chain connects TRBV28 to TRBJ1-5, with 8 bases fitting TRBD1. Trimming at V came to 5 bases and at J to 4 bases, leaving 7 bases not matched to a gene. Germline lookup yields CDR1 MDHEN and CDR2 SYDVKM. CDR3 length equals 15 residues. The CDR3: CASSTDRVVNQPQHF. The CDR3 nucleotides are TGTGCCAGCAGTACGGACAGGGTGGTTAATCAGCCCCAGCATTTT.

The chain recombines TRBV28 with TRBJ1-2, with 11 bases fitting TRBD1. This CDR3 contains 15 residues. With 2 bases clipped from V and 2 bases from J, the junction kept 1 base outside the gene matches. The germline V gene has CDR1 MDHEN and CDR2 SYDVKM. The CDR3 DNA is TGTGCCAGCAGTTTAGGGGACAGGGGGAACTATGGCTACACCTTC. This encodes CASSLGDRGNYGYTF.

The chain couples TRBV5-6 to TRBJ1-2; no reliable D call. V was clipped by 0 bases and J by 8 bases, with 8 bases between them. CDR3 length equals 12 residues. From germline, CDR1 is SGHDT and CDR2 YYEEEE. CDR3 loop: CASSLGSKGYTF. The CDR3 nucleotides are TGTGCCAGCAGCTTGGGGAGTAAGGGCTACACCTTC.

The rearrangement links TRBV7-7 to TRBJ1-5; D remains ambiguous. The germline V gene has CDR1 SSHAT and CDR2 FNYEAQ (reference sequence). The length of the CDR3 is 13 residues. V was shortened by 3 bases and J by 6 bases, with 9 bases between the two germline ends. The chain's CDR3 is CASSLGLGQPQHF. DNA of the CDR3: TGTGCCAGCAGCTTGGGTTTGGGTCAGCCCCAGCATTTT.

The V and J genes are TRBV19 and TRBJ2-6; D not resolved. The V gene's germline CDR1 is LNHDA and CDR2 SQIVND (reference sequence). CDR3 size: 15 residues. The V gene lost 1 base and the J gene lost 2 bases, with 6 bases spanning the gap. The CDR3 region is CASSIAGTGANVLTF. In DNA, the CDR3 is TGTGCCAGTAGTATAGCTGGGACTGGGGCCAACGTCCTGACTTTC. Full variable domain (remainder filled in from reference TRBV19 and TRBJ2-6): DGGITQSPKYLFRKEGQNVTLSCEQNLNHDAMYWYRQDPGQGLRLIYYSQIVNDFQKGDIAEGYSVSREKKESFPLTVTSAQKNPTAFYLCASSIAGTGANVLTFGAGSRLTVL.

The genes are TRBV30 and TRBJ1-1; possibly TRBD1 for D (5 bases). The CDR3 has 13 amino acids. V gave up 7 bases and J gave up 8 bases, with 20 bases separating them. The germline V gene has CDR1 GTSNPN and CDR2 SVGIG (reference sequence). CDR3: CASNFEGVAEAFF. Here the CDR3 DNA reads TGTGCCTCAAACTTTGAAGGGGTAGCCGAAGCTTTCTTT.

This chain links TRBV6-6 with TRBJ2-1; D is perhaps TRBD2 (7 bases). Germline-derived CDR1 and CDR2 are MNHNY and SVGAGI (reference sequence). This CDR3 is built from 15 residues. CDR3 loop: CACLLEGGRYNEQFF. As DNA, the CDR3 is TGTGCATGCTTGTTGGAGGGGGGGCGGTACAATGAGCAGTTCTTC.

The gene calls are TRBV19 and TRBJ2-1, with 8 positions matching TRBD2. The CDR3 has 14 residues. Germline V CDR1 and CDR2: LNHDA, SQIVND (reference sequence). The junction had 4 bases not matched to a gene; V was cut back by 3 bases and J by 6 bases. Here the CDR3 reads CASSISGRANEQFF. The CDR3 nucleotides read TGTGCCAGTAGTATTTCCGGGAGGGCCAATGAGCAGTTCTTC.

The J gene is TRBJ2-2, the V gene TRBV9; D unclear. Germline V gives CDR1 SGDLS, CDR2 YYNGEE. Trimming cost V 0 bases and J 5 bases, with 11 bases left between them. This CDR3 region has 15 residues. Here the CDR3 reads CASSVVGKKTGELFF. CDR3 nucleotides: TGTGCCAGCAGCGTAGTAGGGAAGAAAACCGGGGAGCTGTTTTTT.

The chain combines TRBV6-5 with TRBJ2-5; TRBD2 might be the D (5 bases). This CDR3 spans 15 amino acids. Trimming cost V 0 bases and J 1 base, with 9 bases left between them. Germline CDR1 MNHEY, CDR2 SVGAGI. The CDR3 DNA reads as TGTGCCAGCAGTTACTCTGCCGGGATCCAAGAGACCCAGTACTTC. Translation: CASSYSAGIQETQYF.

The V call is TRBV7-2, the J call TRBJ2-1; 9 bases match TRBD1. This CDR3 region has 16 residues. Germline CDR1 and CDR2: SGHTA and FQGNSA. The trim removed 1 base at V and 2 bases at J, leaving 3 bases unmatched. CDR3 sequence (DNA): TGTGCCAGCAGCTTAGGGGGGACAGGGACCTACAATGAGCAGTTCTTC. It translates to CASSLGGTGTYNEQFF. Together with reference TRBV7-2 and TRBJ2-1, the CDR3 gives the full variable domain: GAGVSQSPSNKVTEKGKDVELRCDPISGHTALYWYRQSLGQGLEFLIYFQGNSAPDKSGLPSDRFSAERTGGSVSTLTIQRTQQEDSAVYLCASSLGGTGTYNEQFFGPGTRLTVL.

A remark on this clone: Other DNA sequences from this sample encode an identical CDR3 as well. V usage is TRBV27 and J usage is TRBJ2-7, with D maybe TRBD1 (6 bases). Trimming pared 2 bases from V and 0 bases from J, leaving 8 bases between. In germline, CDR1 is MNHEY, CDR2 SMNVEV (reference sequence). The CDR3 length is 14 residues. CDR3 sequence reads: CASSLTGSSYEQYF. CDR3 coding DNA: TGTGCCAGCAGTTTAACAGGGAGCTCCTACGAGCAGTACTTC.

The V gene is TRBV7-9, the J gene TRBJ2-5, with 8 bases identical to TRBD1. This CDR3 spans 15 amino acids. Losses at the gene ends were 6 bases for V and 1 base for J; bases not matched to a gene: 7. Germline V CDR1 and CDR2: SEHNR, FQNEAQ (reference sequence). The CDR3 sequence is CASSPGGSSQETQYF. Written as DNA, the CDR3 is TGTGCCAGCAGTCCAGGGGGCTCGTCCCAAGAGACCCAGTACTTC.

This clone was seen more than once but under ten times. The CDR3 DNA sequence: TGTGCCAGCAGTCTCAAGGGTCGGGTGCTCAATTCACCCCTCCACTTT. Amino acid sequence: CASSLKGRVLNSPLHF. The rearrangement uses TRBV27 and TRBJ1-6, with D unresolved. The germline V gene has CDR1 MNHEY and CDR2 SMNVEV (reference sequence). Trimming left V 5 bases short and J 7 bases short, with 18 bases between. This CDR3 is built from 16 residues.

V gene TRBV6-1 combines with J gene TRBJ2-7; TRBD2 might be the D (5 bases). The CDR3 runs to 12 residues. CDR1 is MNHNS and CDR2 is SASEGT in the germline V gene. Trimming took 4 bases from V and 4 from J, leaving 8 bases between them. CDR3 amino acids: CASSAAGYEQYF. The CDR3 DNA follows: TGTGCCAGCAGTGCGGCGGGTTACGAGCAGTACTTC.

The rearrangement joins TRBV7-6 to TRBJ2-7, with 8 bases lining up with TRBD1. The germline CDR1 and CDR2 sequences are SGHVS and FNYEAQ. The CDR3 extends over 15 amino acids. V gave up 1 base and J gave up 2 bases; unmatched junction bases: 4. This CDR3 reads CASSLEGQDPYEQYF. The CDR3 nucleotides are TGTGCCAGCAGCTTAGAGGGACAGGACCCCTACGAGCAGTACTTC.